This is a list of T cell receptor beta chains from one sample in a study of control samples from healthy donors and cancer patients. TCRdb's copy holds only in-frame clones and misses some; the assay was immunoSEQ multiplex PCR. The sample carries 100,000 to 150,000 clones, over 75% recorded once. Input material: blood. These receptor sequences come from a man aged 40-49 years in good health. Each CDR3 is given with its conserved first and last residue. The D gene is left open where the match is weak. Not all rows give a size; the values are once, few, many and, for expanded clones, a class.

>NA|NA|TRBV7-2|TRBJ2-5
TGTGCCAGCAGCTTAGCCGCTAGGTCGAGTCGGACCCAGTACTTC
CASSLAARSSRTQYF
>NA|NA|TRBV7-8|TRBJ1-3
TGTGCCAGCAGCCAGTCGCTACCGTCTGGAAACACCATATATTTT
CASSQSLPSGNTIYF
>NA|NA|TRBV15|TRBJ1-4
TGTGCCACCAGCAGAGAGGGGGCAACTAATGAAAAACTGTTTTTT
CATSREGATNEKLFF
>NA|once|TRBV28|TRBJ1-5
TGTGCCAGCAGTCCTAACAATCAGCCCCAGCATTTT
CASSPNNQPQHF
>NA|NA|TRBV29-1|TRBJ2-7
TGCAGCGTTGAAGACAGATACGAGCAGTACTTC
CSVEDRYEQYF
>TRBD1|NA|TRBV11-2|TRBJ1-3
TGTGCCAGCAGCTTAAAGCGGACAGGGAGCGGAAACACCATATATTTT
CASSLKRTGSGNTIYF
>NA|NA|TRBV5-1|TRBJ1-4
TGCGCCAGCAGCTTAAGTCAAGGGAATGAAAAACTGTTTTTT
CASSLSQGNEKLFF
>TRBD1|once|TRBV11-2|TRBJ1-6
TGTGCCAGCAGCACGGGACAGGTCTATTCACCCCTCCACTTT
CASSTGQVYSPLHF
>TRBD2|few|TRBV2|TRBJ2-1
TGTGCCAGCAGTGTCGCCGGGGGGGGCTACAATGAGCAGTTCTTC
CASSVAGGGYNEQFF
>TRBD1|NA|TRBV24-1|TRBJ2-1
TGTGCCACCAGTGATTTAAGGACAGGCGGAATCAATGAGCAGTTCTTC
CATSDLRTGGINEQFF
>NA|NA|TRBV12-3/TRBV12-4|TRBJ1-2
TGTGCCAGCAGATCACCGGGACATTCATCGGACACCTTC
CASRSPGHSSDTF
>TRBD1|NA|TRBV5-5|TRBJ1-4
TGTGCCAGCAGCGAACGGACAGGCCTTAATGAAAAACTGTTTTTT
CASSERTGLNEKLFF
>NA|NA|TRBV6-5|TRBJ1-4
TGTGCCAGCAGTAGGACAAGGGGAACTAATGAAAAACTGTTTTTT
CASSRTRGTNEKLFF
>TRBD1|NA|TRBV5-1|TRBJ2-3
TGCGCCAGCAGCTTGATCGCCGACAGGGCAGATACGCAGTATTTT
CASSLIADRADTQYF
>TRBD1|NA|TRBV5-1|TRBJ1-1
TGCGCCAGCCGGCGGGACAGGGGCAATGAAGCTTTCTTT
CASRRDRGNEAFF
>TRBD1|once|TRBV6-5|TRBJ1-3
TGTGCCAGCAGCAGGACAGGGAGAAACACCATATATTTT
CASSRTGRNTIYF
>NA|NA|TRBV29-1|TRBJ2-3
TGCAGCCAGAGGGGGGTCACAGATACGCAGTATTTT
CSQRGVTDTQYF
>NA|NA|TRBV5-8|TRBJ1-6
TGTGCCAGCAGCTTGCTTTCCAGTTCACCCCTCCACTTT
CASSLLSSSPLHF
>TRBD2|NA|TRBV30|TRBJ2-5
TGTGCCTGGAGTGTGATAGCGGGGGGGGAGACCCAGTACTTC
CAWSVIAGGETQYF
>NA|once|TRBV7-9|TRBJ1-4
TGTGCCAGCAGCTTACTGGCGGCCTCTGAAAAACTGTTTTTT
CASSLLAASEKLFF
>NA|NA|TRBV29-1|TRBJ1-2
TGCAGCGTTGGTGGGGACGGGGGGAACTATGGCTACACCTTC
CSVGGDGGNYGYTF
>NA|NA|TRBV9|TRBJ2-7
TGTGCCAGCAGCTCACTAACAAACGAGCAGTACTTC
CASSSLTNEQYF
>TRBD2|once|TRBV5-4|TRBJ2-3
TGTGCCAGCAGCTTTGGGGGGGGCACAGATACGCAGTATTTT
CASSFGGGTDTQYF
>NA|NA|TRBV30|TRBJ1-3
TGTGCCTCCCGACACCCCTCTGGAAACACCATATATTTT
CASRHPSGNTIYF
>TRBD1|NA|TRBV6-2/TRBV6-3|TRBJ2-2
TGTGCCAGCAGTTCCAGGGGGCGCGACGGGGAGCTGTTTTTT
CASSSRGRDGELFF
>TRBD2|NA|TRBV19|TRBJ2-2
TGTGCCAGATTACTAGCGTCGCCCGGGGAGCTGTTTTTT
CARLLASPGELFF
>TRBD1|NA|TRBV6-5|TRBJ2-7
TGTGCCAGCAGCCTGGGACAGGGGGACACCTACGAGCAGTACTTC
CASSLGQGDTYEQYF
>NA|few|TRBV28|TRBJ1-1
TGTGCCACCTCGGATAGGGGTGGGGTCACTGAAGCTTTCTTT
CATSDRGGVTEAFF
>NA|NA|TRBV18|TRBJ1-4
TGTGCCAGCTCACCATTGGGGGACCATGAAAAACTGTTTTTT
CASSPLGDHEKLFF
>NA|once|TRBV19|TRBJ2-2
TGTGCCAGTAGTATAGGGCTGAGGCGGGGTTTGGACACCGGGGAGCTGTTTTTT
CASSIGLRRGLDTGELFF
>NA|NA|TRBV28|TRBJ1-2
TGTGCCAGCAGTTCGCCAGTTAACTATGGCTACACCTTC
CASSSPVNYGYTF
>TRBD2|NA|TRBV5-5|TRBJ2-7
TGTGCCAGCAGCTTGAGGGACTGGAGGCAGCGGGGGACCTACGAGCAGTACTTC
CASSLRDWRQRGTYEQYF
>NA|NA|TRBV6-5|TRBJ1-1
TGTGCCAGCAGTTACGGGGGGAGGTCTGAAGCTTTCTTT
CASSYGGRSEAFF
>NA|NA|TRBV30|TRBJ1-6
TGTGCCTGGTCAGGGGTGGATAATTCACCCCTCCACTTT
CAWSGVDNSPLHF
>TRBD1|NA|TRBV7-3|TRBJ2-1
TGTGCCAGCAGTTTAGACAGGGGAGCAGGCTACAATGAGCAGTTCTTC
CASSLDRGAGYNEQFF
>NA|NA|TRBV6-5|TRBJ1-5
TGTGCCAGCAGTTACTCGACCGAGCAGCCCCAGCATTTT
CASSYSTEQPQHF
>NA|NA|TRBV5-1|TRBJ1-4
TGCGCCAGCAGCTTGTCGGGGACTGAAAAACTGTTTTTT
CASSLSGTEKLFF
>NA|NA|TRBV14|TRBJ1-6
TGTGCCAGCAGCCAAGTCAGGGTTAATTCGCCCCTCCACTTT
CASSQVRVNSPLHF
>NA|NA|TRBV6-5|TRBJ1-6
TGTGCCAGCAGCTCAAGGGCCTCACCCCTCCACTTT
CASSSRASPLHF
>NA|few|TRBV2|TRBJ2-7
TGTGCCAGCCGGGACCCAGGCGCCTACGAGCAGTACTTC
CASRDPGAYEQYF
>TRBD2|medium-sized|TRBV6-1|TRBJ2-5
TGTGCCAGCAGTGAACTAGCGGGGGGGCAAGAGACCCAGTACTTC
CASSELAGGQETQYF
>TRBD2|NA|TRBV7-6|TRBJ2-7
TGTGCCAGCAGCTTAGGGATACCGGGGGGGCCGGGAGAGCAGTACTTC
CASSLGIPGGPGEQYF
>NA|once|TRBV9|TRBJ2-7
TGTGCCAGCAGCGTGAGTGGGGGGCTCTACGAGCAGTACTTC
CASSVSGGLYEQYF
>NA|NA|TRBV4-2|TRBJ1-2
TGTGCCAGCAGCCAAGATACGGGGGCGGGCTATGGCTACACCTTC
CASSQDTGAGYGYTF
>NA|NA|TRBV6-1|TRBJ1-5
TGTGCCAGCAGTGAGATCTATAGCAATCAGCCCCAGCATTTT
CASSEIYSNQPQHF
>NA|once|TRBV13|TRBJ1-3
TGTGCCAGCAGCTTAGCATCTGGAAACACCATATATTTT
CASSLASGNTIYF
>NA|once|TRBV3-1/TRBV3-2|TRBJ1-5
TGTGCCAGCAGCGAAACAGGGAACAATCAGCCCCAGCATTTT
CASSETGNNQPQHF
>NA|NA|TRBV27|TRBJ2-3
TGTGCCAGCAGTCCCCACACAGATACGCAGTATTTT
CASSPHTDTQYF
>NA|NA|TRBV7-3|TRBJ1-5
TGTGCCAGCAGCTTATTACCCAATCAGCCCCAGCATTTT
CASSLLPNQPQHF
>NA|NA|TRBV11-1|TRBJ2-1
TGTGCCAGCAGAATCACCGGGACGGTCTACAATGAGCAGTTCTTC
CASRITGTVYNEQFF
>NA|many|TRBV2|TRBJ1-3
TGTGCCAGCAGTGAACCCCCCCCCAGGAGTCAAGGAAACACCATATATTTT
CASSEPPPRSQGNTIYF
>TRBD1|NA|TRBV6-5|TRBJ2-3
TGTGCCAGCAGTAGGCGGACAGGGGTTATGGATACGCAGTATTTT
CASSRRTGVMDTQYF
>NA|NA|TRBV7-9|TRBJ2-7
TGTGCCAGCAGAGGCGCAACCCTAAGGCCCTACGAGCAGTACTTC
CASRGATLRPYEQYF
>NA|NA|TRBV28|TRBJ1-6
TGTGCCAGCAGTTTGAGGACAGCTTATAATTCACCCCTCCACTTT
CASSLRTAYNSPLHF
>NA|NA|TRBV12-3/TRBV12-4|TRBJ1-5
TGTGCCAGCAGTTTCAGAAGGAATCAGCCCCAGCATTTT
CASSFRRNQPQHF
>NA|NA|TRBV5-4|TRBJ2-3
TGTGCCAGCAGCACCCGACACCAAGATACGCAGTATTTT
CASSTRHQDTQYF
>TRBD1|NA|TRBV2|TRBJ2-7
TGTGCCAGCAGTGGACAGGGGCCTACCTCCTACGAGCAGTACTTC
CASSGQGPTSYEQYF
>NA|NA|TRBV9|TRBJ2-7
TGTGCCAGCAGCGTAGCCCGGTATGGCGAGCAGTACTTC
CASSVARYGEQYF
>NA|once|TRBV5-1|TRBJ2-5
TGCGCCAGCAGCTTGGCTAGCGAGTACGAGACCCAGTACTTC
CASSLASEYETQYF
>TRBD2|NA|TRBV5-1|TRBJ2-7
TGCGCCAGCAGCTTGTTGGGGGCTAGCGGGGGGGCCGTCGAGCAGTACTTC
CASSLLGASGGAVEQYF